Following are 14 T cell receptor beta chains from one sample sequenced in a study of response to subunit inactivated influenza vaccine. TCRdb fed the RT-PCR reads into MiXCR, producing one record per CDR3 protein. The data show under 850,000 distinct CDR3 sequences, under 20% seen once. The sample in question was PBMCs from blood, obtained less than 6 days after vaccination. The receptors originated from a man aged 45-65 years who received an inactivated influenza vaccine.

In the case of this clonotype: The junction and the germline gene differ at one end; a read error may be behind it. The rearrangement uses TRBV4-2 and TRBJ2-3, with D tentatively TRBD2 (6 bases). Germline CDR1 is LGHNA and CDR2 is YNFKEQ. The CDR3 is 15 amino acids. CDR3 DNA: TGTGCCGGCAGCCAGGGAGGTCCAGCCTCGGATACGCAGTGTTTT. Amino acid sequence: CAGSQGGPASDTQCF.

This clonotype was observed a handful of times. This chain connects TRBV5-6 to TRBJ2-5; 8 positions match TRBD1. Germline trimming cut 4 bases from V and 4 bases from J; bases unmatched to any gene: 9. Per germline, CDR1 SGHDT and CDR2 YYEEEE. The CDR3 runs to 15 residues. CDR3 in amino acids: CASSTMSTGGETQYF. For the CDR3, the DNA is TGTGCCAGCAGCACGATGAGCACAGGGGGAGAGACCCAGTACTTC.

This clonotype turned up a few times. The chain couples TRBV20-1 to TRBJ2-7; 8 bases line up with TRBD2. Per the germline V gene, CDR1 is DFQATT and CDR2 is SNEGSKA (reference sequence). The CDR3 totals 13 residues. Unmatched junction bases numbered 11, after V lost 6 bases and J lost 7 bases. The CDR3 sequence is CSAPGGVSWEQYF. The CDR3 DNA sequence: TGCAGTGCCCCCGGGGGGGTTTCGTGGGAGCAGTACTTC.

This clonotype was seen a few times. CDR3 nucleotide sequence: TGCAGTGCCGTGGGACAGGGAGCCTACGAGCAGTACTTC. It encodes CSAVGQGAYEQYF. The rearrangement joins TRBV20-1 to TRBJ2-7, with 9 bases lining up with TRBD1. The ends lost 6 bases at V and 2 bases at J; junction bases unmatched: 5. The V gene's germline CDR1 is DFQATT and CDR2 SNEGSKA (reference sequence). The CDR3 totals 13 residues.

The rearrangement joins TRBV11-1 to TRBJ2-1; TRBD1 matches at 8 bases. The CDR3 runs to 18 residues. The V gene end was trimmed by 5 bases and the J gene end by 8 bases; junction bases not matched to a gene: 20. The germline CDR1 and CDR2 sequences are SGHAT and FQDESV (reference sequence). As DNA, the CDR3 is TGTGCCAGCAGCCTACCCATCGGCAGGGGGCGCCTTGAGGATGAGCAGTTCTTC. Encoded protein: CASSLPIGRGRLEDEQFF.

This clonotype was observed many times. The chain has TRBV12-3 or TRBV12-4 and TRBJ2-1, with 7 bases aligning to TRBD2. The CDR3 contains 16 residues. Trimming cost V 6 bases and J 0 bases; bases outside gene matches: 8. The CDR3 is CASRGGGFSSYNEQFF. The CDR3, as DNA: TGTGCCAGCAGGGGCGGGGGTTTCAGCTCCTACAATGAGCAGTTCTTC.

The CDR3 bases are TGCGCCAGCAGCTTGGCCAAAGGGGGACTAGCCTCTACAGATACGCAGTATTTT. Translated: CASSLAKGGLASTDTQYF. The rearrangement links TRBV5-1 to TRBJ2-3; 9 positions agree with TRBD2. Germline CDR1 SGHRS, CDR2 YFSETQ. V dropped 0 bases and J dropped 3; count of bases not matched to a gene: 11. The CDR3 contains 18 residues.

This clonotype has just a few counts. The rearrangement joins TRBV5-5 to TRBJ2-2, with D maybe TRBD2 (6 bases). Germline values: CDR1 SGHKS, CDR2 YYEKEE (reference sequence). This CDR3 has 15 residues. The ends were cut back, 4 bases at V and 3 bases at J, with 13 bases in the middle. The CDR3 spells CASSRGTGHTGELFF. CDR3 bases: TGTGCCAGCAGCCGGGGGACGGGGCACACCGGGGAGCTGTTTTTT.

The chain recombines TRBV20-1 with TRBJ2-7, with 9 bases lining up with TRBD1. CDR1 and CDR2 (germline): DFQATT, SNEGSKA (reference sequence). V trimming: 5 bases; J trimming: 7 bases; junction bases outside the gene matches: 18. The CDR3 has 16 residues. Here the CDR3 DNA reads TGCAGTGCTGAAGCACGGGGACAGGGCGGTTCGAGTGAGCAGTACTTC. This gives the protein CSAEARGQGGSSEQYF.

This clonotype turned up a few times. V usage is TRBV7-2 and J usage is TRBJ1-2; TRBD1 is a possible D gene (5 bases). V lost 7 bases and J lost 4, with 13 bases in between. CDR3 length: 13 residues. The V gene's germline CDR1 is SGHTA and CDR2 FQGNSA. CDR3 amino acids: CASIRGSGYGYTF. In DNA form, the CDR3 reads TGTGCCAGCATTCGGGGCAGCGGCTATGGCTACACCTTC.

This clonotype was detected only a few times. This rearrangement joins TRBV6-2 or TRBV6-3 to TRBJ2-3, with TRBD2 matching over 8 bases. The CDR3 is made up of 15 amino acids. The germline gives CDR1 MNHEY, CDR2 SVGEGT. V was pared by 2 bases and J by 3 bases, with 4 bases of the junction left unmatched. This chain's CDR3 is CASSYGLAWTDTQYF. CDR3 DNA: TGTGCCAGCAGTTACGGACTAGCTTGGACAGATACGCAGTATTTT.

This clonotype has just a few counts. The CDR3 reads CASSLTTGRGSPLHF. CDR3 sequence (DNA): TGTGCCAGCAGTTTAACAACAGGGAGGGGATCACCCCTCCACTTT. The rearrangement joins TRBV7-6 to TRBJ1-6, with a weak D call TRBD1 (6 bases). The germline V and J ends were trimmed by 6 bases and 10 bases, with 19 bases remaining between them. The CDR3 runs to 15 residues. Germline V gene data show CDR1 as SGHVS and CDR2 as FNYEAQ.

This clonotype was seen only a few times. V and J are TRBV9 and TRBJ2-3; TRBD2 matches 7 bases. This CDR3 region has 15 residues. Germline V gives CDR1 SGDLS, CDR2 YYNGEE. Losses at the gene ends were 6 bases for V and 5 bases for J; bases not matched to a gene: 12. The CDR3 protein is CASTSSGTVGDTQYF. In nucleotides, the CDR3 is TGTGCCAGCACCTCCAGCGGGACCGTGGGAGATACGCAGTATTTT. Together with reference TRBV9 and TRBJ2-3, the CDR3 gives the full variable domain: DSGVTQTPKHLITATGQRVTLRCSPRSGDLSVYWYQQSLDQGLQFLIQYYNGEERAKGNILERFSAQQFPDLHSELNLSSLELGDSALYFCASTSSGTVGDTQYFGPGTRLTVL.

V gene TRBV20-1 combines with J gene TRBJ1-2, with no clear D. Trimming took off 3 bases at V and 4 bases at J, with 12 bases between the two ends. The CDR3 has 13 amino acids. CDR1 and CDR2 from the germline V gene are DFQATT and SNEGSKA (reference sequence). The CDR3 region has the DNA TGCAGTGCTAGGCTAAGGGAGGGCTATGGCTACACCTTC. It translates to CSARLREGYGYTF.